This TCR beta chain was observed in a study of OX40 agonist ivuxolimab in advanced cancers. Study context: Patients were infused with ivuxolimab every 2 weeks at 0.01 to 10 mg/kg. Mean age approximately 59 years, range about 20 to 79; about 81% male. Study-wide findings and caveats: The study observed clonal expansion of CD4+ and CD8+ blood T cells by week 6 at 0.1 to 3.0 mg/kg.

CDR1 and CDR2 from the germline V gene are SQVTM and ANQGSEA. The CDR3 length is 15 residues. V dropped 6 bases and J dropped 3; count of bases not matched to a gene: 13. Cycle 7 day 1, cycle 4 day 1, and baseline were the timepoints at which blood was sampled. Note on this clone: Its matching antigen is unknown.

TCRdb keeps only in-frame clones here, not all; method: immunoSEQ multiplex PCR. The table shows under 20,000 clones, with 75% to 90% occurring only once. The chain has TRBV29-1 and TRBJ2-7; 8 bases agree with TRBD2. This clonotype was obtained from an adult with an advanced solid tumor such as melanoma, head and neck, liver or kidney cancer. The specimen was CD4+ or CD8+ T cells sorted from blood, collected in a trial of the OX40 agonist ivuxolimab. This chain's CDR3 is CSVGLTGGPSYEQYF. CDR3 DNA sequence: TGCAGCGTAGGACTAACGGGAGGGCCCAGCTACGAGCAGTACTTC.